These 2 T cell receptor beta chains were all obtained from the same sample, sequenced in a study of early T cells in non-severe SARS-CoV-2 infection. TCRdb reprocessed the 5' RACE reads via MiXCR and lists one record per CDR3 protein. The sample lists roughly 80,000 distinct CDR3 sequences, 16% occurring once. Sequencing used whole blood. These receptor sequences come from an adult who was a healthcare worker with PCR-confirmed SARS-CoV-2 infection or an uninfected control (not recorded which).

This sequence joins TRBV19 and TRBJ2-2; D may correspond to TRBD1 or TRBD2 (6 bases each). V lost 6 bases, J lost 4 bases, and 15 bases lay in between. This CDR3 has 15 amino acids. Germline-derived CDR1 and CDR2 are LNHDA and SQIVND (reference sequence). The CDR3 bases are TGTGCCAGTAGCCCTGACCCGGGGGCCACCGGGGAGCTGTTTTTT. Its translation is CASSPDPGATGELFF.

This clonotype was detected a few times. V usage is TRBV6-6 and J usage is TRBJ1-1, with D unresolved. Looked up from germline, CDR1 is MNHNY and CDR2 is SVGAGI (reference sequence). With 7 bases removed from V and 3 bases from J, the gap between germline ends came to 9 bases. There are 12 residues in the CDR3. CDR3 amino acids: CASTKVDTEAFF. For the CDR3, the DNA is TGTGCCAGCACCAAGGTGGACACTGAAGCTTTCTTT.